A single sample gave rise to the 32 T cell receptor beta chains below, sequenced in a study of technical replicates of blood from a few donors. Assay: immunoSEQ multiplex PCR; the TCRdb copy retains only in-frame clones and omits some. The sample includes 65,000 to 90,000 clones, over 90% of them seen just once. Sequenced material: T cells isolated from PBMCs. These receptors came from a human donor in good health.

The V and J genes are TRBV18 and TRBJ1-4, with TRBD1 identical over 8 bases. V gave up 3 bases and J gave up 4 bases; unmatched junction bases: 1. CDR3 length equals 14 residues. Germline lookup yields CDR1 KGHSH and CDR2 LQKENI. CDR3 nucleotide sequence: TGTGCCAGCTCACCGGGACAGGATAATGAAAAACTGTTTTTT. Translated, it gives CASSPGQDNEKLFF. The full variable domain, with the rest looked up from reference TRBV18 and TRBJ1-4, is NAGVMQNPRHLVRRRGQEARLRCSPMKGHSHVYWYRQLPEEGLKFMVYLQKENIIDESGMPKERFSAEFPKEGPSILRIQQVVRGDSAAYFCASSPGQDNEKLFFGSGTQLSVL.

The chain carries TRBV5-1 and TRBJ2-1; the match to TRBD2 covers 9 bases. The CDR3 runs 15 residues. V lost 4 bases, J lost 2 bases, and 4 bases stayed unmatched. The germline gives CDR1 SGHRS, CDR2 YFSETQ. The CDR3 sequence: CASSPAGGTYNEQFF. As DNA, the CDR3 is TGCGCCAGCAGCCCAGCGGGGGGAACCTACAATGAGCAGTTCTTC.

The gene calls are TRBV25-1 and TRBJ1-4, with D possibly TRBD1 on 6 matching bases. CDR1 is MGHDK and CDR2 is SYGVNS in the germline V gene. The CDR3 loop spans 16 amino acids. V gave up 3 bases and J gave up 5 bases, with 16 bases separating them. CDR3 DNA sequence: TGTGCCAGCAGTGATACCGGACAGACTTTAAATGAAAAACTGTTTTTT. This gives the protein CASSDTGQTLNEKLFF.

The chain links TRBV2 to TRBJ1-1; 7 bases fit TRBD1. CDR1 is SNHLY, CDR2 FYNNEI, per germline. CDR3 size: 14 residues. J gave up 10 bases and V 6 bases, and 14 bases lay outside the gene matches. The DNA for the CDR3 is TGTGCCAGCAGGTCGGGACAGACAGGGTACTTAGCTTTCTTT. Translation: CASRSGQTGYLAFF.

CDR3 coding DNA: TGTGCCAGCAGTGAAATCGGAGCCACCGGGGAGCTGTTTTTT. The encoded protein is CASSEIGATGELFF. This chain uses TRBV2 with TRBJ2-2; unclear D gene. Germline CDR1 reads SNHLY; CDR2 reads FYNNEI. V was clipped by 2 bases and J by 4 bases, with 8 bases between them. The CDR3 sequence is 14 residues long.

The genes are TRBV9 and TRBJ2-1; TRBD2 agrees at 9 bases. The CDR3 runs 14 residues. Germline values: CDR1 SGDLS, CDR2 YYNGEE. J gave up 3 bases and V 2 bases, and 0 bases lay outside the gene matches. The CDR3 protein is CASSVSGSYNEQFF. The CDR3 DNA follows: TGTGCCAGCAGCGTTAGCGGGAGCTACAATGAGCAGTTCTTC.

This chain connects TRBV29-1 to TRBJ1-1, with D maybe TRBD1 (6 bases). Trimming cost V 5 bases and J 3 bases, with 13 bases left between them. Germline assignment: CDR1 SQVTM and CDR2 ANQGSEA. This CDR3 comprises 13 residues. The CDR3 loop is CSVSSRGHTEAFF. The CDR3 nucleotides read TGCAGCGTTTCGAGCAGGGGACACACTGAAGCTTTCTTT.

The chain joins TRBV18 to TRBJ2-2; D may be TRBD1 (6 bases). There are 14 residues in the CDR3. Germline loops: CDR1 KGHSH, CDR2 LQKENI. Trimming took off 3 bases at V and 6 bases at J, with 11 bases between the two ends. CDR3 sequence reads: CASSPIQGAGELFF. In DNA form, the CDR3 reads TGTGCCAGCTCACCGATACAGGGTGCCGGGGAGCTGTTTTTT.

This clone was seen a single time. The J gene is TRBJ1-1, the V gene TRBV5-8; unclear D gene. This CDR3 is built from 15 residues. Germline CDR1 reads SGHTS; CDR2 reads YDEGEE. Trimming shortened V by 0 bases and J by 7 bases, and 16 bases separated the two germline ends. CDR3 sequence (DNA): TGTGCCAGCAGCTTGGTCCAGGCTCCTTCGCTTGAAGCTTTCTTT. Residues: CASSLVQAPSLEAFF.

The V call is TRBV5-6, the J call TRBJ2-7; 8 nucleotides line up with TRBD1. CDR3 length equals 16 residues. J was trimmed by 0 bases and V by 3 bases; bases with no gene match: 8. Germline CDR1 and CDR2: SGHDT and YYEEEE. CDR3 nucleotide sequence: TGTGCCAGCAGCTATACCGGGACAGGAAGCTCCTACGAGCAGTACTTC. Its protein product is CASSYTGTGSSYEQYF.

This clone was seen a single time. V usage is TRBV19 and J usage is TRBJ1-2; 9 bases map to TRBD1. With 5 bases clipped from V and 2 bases from J, the junction kept 6 bases outside the gene matches. CDR1 is LNHDA, CDR2 SQIVND, per germline (reference sequence). This CDR3 region has 15 residues. The CDR3 loop is CASSPNTGGNYGYTF. As DNA, the CDR3 is TGTGCCAGTAGTCCGAACACAGGGGGCAACTATGGCTACACCTTC.

V and J are TRBV13 and TRBJ2-1, with D tentatively TRBD2 (5 bases). The V gene's germline CDR1 is PRHDT and CDR2 FYEKMQ (reference sequence). Trimming removed 7 bases from V and 10 bases from J, with 20 bases in between. CDR3 size: 14 residues. As DNA, the CDR3 is TGTGCCAGCAACCGAACTAGTCATCGGAGAGAGCAGTTCTTC. Translated, it gives CASNRTSHRREQFF.

This chain joins TRBV9 and TRBJ2-3, with no clear D. V was cut by 3 bases and J by 6 bases, with 11 bases left in between. The germline V gene has CDR1 SGDLS and CDR2 YYNGEE. The CDR3 totals 13 residues. The CDR3 is CASSARIADTQYF. The DNA of the CDR3 is TGTGCCAGCAGCGCCCGAATCGCGGATACGCAGTATTTT.

In DNA form, the CDR3 reads TGCGCCAGCAGCTTGGTAGGGAGCACCGGGGAGCTGTTTTTT. This codes for CASSLVGSTGELFF. The V and J genes are TRBV5-1 and TRBJ2-2; possibly TRBD2 for D (5 bases). Germline-derived CDR1 and CDR2 are SGHRS and YFSETQ. CDR3 length equals 14 residues. Trimming took 0 bases from V and 4 from J, leaving 7 bases between them.

The V call is TRBV14, the J call TRBJ2-5; no clear D. Trimming shortened V by 5 bases and J by 4 bases, and 14 bases separated the two germline ends. Germline CDR1 is SGHDN and CDR2 is FVKESK. The CDR3 consists of 14 residues. CDR3 DNA sequence: TGTGCCAGCAGCTGGATGGCGGCTCGAGAGACCCAGTACTTC. Translating gives CASSWMAARETQYF.

This clone occurred once. The V call is TRBV7-2, the J call TRBJ2-3; TRBD1 matches 7 bases. CDR1 SGHTA and CDR2 FQGNSA come from the germline V gene. J was trimmed by 1 base and V by 2 bases; bases with no gene match: 3. The CDR3 runs 15 residues. Written as DNA, the CDR3 is TGTGCCAGCAGCTTATATGACAGGGGCACAGATACGCAGTATTTT. Translated: CASSLYDRGTDTQYF.

V gene TRBV20-1 combines with J gene TRBJ1-1; 7 bases align to TRBD1. The germline CDR1 and CDR2 sequences are DFQATT and SNEGSKA (reference sequence). The CDR3 has 11 residues. V gave up 6 bases and J gave up 8 bases; unmatched junction bases: 6. CDR3 nucleotides: TGCAGTGCCAAAGGACAGGCCGAAGCTTTCTTT. Translation: CSAKGQAEAFF.

The chain recombines TRBV10-1 with TRBJ2-3, with D perhaps TRBD2 (5 bases). V lost 3 bases to trimming and J lost 3 bases, with 13 bases between them. The CDR3 contains 15 residues. Germline V lookup: CDR1 WNHNN, CDR2 SYGVQD (reference sequence). The CDR3: CASSDLGVGTDTQYF. The CDR3 DNA reads TGCGCCAGCAGTGATTTGGGAGTAGGAACAGATACGCAGTATTTT.

The J gene is TRBJ2-7, the V gene TRBV7-2, with D possibly TRBD1 on 6 matching bases. The V end was cut by 1 base, the J end by 1 base, with 11 bases between. This CDR3 comprises 15 residues. The germline V gene encodes CDR1 SGHTA and CDR2 FQGNSA. Here the CDR3 DNA reads TGTGCCAGCAGCTTAGGGACAGTCCCTTCCTACGAGCAGTACTTC. It specifies CASSLGTVPSYEQYF.

The V call is TRBV28, the J call TRBJ1-4, with a tentative D call TRBD1 (6 bases). Trimming cost V 4 bases and J 6 bases, with 15 bases left between them. CDR1 is MDHEN, CDR2 SYDVKM, per germline. CDR3 size: 15 residues. The CDR3 sequence is CASSSPGGGDEKLFF. The CDR3 bases are TGTGCCAGCAGTTCCCCGGGAGGGGGGGATGAAAAACTGTTTTTT.

The gene calls are TRBV7-3 and TRBJ1-4, with 9 bases that match TRBD1. The CDR3 sequence is 13 residues long. The germline V gene encodes CDR1 SGHTA and CDR2 FQGTGA. Losses at the gene ends were 5 bases for V and 8 bases for J; bases not matched to a gene: 3. Written as DNA, the CDR3 is TGTGCCAGCAGCGCAACAGGGGGCGAAAAACTGTTTTTT. This gives the protein CASSATGGEKLFF.

V gene TRBV11-3 combines with J gene TRBJ2-1; D remains unclear. From germline, CDR1 is SGHNT and CDR2 YENEEA. Trimming took 2 bases from V and 4 from J, leaving 6 bases between them. The CDR3 extends over 13 amino acids. The CDR3 DNA sequence: TGTGCCAGCAGCTTAAACCTATACAATGAGCAGTTCTTC. Translation: CASSLNLYNEQFF.

The rearrangement uses TRBV7-6 and TRBJ2-7, with 7 bases identical to TRBD1. The CDR3 extends over 14 amino acids. J gave up 6 bases and V 5 bases, and 10 bases lay outside the gene matches. Per germline, CDR1 SGHVS and CDR2 FNYEAQ. The CDR3 coding sequence is TGTGCCAGCAGCCTCAGTCCGACAGGGTCCGAGCAGTACTTC. It translates to CASSLSPTGSEQYF.

The chain carries TRBV27 and TRBJ2-5; a weak D match, TRBD1 (7 bases). V lost 3 bases and J lost 4, with 9 bases in between. The germline gives CDR1 MNHEY, CDR2 SMNVEV (reference sequence). This CDR3 has 13 amino acids. The CDR3 here is CASSFQGGETQYF. The CDR3 nucleotides are TGTGCCAGCAGTTTTCAGGGGGGAGAGACCCAGTACTTC.

This clone was found once. The chain joins TRBV11-3 to TRBJ2-1; D perhaps matches TRBD1 (5 bases). Germline V lookup: CDR1 SGHNT, CDR2 YENEEA. Trimming took 3 bases from V and 4 from J, leaving 16 bases between them. The CDR3 is made up of 16 amino acids. The CDR3 DNA sequence: TGTGCCAGCAGCTTTTCGGCAGGGTTGGGGTACAATGAGCAGTTCTTC. It yields the protein CASSFSAGLGYNEQFF.

The V and J genes are TRBV7-9 and TRBJ2-7, with 10 bases matching TRBD1. There are 16 residues in the CDR3. Germline values: CDR1 SEHNR, CDR2 FQNEAQ (reference sequence). Unmatched junction bases numbered 10, after V lost 3 bases and J lost 5 bases. CDR3: CASSFDPGQGFHEQYF. In DNA, the CDR3 is TGTGCCAGCAGCTTTGACCCGGGACAGGGGTTTCACGAGCAGTACTTC. Variable domain in full (rest from reference TRBV7-9 and TRBJ2-7): DTGVSQNPRHKITKRGQNVTFRCDPISEHNRLYWYRQTLGQGPEFLTYFQNEAQLEKSRLLSDRFSAERPKGSFSTLEIQRTEQGDSAMYLCASSFDPGQGFHEQYFGPGTRLTVT.

The CDR3 DNA reads TGTGCCAGTAGCCAGGGACAGGGAAACGAAAAACTGTTTTTT. Its translation is CASSQGQGNEKLFF. The rearrangement uses TRBV19 and TRBJ1-4; 9 positions agree with TRBD1. Trimming cost V 6 bases and J 8 bases; bases outside gene matches: 7. CDR3 length equals 14 residues. Germline V gives CDR1 LNHDA, CDR2 SQIVND (reference sequence).

V and J are TRBV6-6 and TRBJ1-3; weak D call: TRBD1 (6 bases). Germline assignment: CDR1 MNHNY and CDR2 SVGAGI (reference sequence). The length of the CDR3 is 14 residues. The V end lost 4 bases, the J end lost 4 bases, and 11 bases lay between the germline ends. CDR3 DNA sequence: TGTGCCAGCAGTTCTACAGGGACAGGAAACACCATATATTTT. This codes for CASSSTGTGNTIYF.

The chain couples TRBV11-3 to TRBJ1-4; unclear D gene. Per germline, CDR1 SGHNT and CDR2 YENEEA. Trimming pared 3 bases from V and 0 bases from J, leaving 2 bases between. This CDR3 region has 13 residues. CDR3 bases: TGTGCCAGCAGCTTCTCAACTAATGAAAAACTGTTTTTT. Amino acid sequence: CASSFSTNEKLFF.

The chain joins TRBV29-1 to TRBJ2-7, with 9 nucleotides matching TRBD2. The CDR3 spans 13 residues. In germline, CDR1 is SQVTM, CDR2 ANQGSEA. After removal of 5 bases from V and 2 bases from J, the junction contained 4 bases not matched to a gene. CDR3 DNA: TGCAGCGTTTTAGCGGGGGAACCCTACGAGCAGTACTTC. It translates to CSVLAGEPYEQYF.

J is TRBJ2-3 and V is TRBV4-2, with D possibly TRBD2 on 6 matching bases. Trimming took off 0 bases at V and 8 bases at J, with 9 bases between the two ends. This CDR3 contains 13 residues. Germline V gene sequence: CDR1 LGHNA, CDR2 YNFKEQ. The CDR3 here is CASSQDLGGTQYF. The CDR3, as DNA: TGTGCCAGCAGCCAAGATCTGGGAGGTACGCAGTATTTT.

This rearrangement joins TRBV7-3 to TRBJ2-1, with a tentative D call TRBD1 (6 bases). CDR1 SGHTA and CDR2 FQGTGA come from the germline V gene. The CDR3 extends over 12 amino acids. Trimming removed 3 bases from V and 8 bases from J, with 8 bases in between. CDR3: CASSFSGDEQFF. The CDR3 DNA follows: TGTGCCAGCAGCTTTTCAGGGGATGAGCAGTTCTTC. Variable domain in full (rest from reference TRBV7-3 and TRBJ2-1): GAGVSQTPSNKVTEKGKYVELRCDPISGHTALYWYRQSLGQGPEFLIYFQGTGAADDSGLPNDRFFAVRPEGSVSTLKIQRTERGDSAVYLCASSFSGDEQFFGPGTRLTVL.